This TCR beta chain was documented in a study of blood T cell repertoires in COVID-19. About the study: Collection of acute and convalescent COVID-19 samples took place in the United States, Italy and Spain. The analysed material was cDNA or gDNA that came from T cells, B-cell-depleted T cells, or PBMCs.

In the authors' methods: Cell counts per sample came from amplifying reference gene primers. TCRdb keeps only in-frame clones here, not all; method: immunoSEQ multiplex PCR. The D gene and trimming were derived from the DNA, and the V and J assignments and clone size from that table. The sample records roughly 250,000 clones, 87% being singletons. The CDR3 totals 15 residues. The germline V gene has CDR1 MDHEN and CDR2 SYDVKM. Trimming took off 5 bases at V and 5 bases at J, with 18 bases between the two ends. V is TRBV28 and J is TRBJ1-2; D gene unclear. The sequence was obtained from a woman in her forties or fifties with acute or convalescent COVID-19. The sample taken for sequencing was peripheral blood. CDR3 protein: CASSPLGVGNYGYTF. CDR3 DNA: TGTGCCAGCAGTCCACTTGGGGTCGGGAATTATGGCTACACCTTC.